This passage covers 4 T cell receptor beta chains from one sample sequenced in a study of response to subunit inactivated influenza vaccine. One entry per CDR3 protein results from TCRdb running MiXCR on the RT-PCR reads. The data show fewer than 750,000 distinct CDR3 sequences, 14% seen once. Sequencing used PBMCs from blood, obtained about 13 days after vaccination. Receptors originate from a man in his fifties who received an inactivated influenza vaccine.

The chain recombines TRBV15 with TRBJ2-3, with D perhaps matching TRBD2 (7 bases). The CDR3 consists of 16 residues. The germline V and J ends were trimmed by 5 bases and 2 bases, with 17 bases remaining between them. Germline lookup yields CDR1 LNHNV and CDR2 YYDKDF (reference sequence). CDR3 sequence reads: CATSVGLTGFTDTQYF. DNA of the CDR3: TGTGCCACCAGCGTGGGACTAACAGGGTTCACAGATACGCAGTATTTT.

The chain carries TRBV5-1 and TRBJ1-2, with 10 bases that match TRBD1. CDR3 length: 14 amino acids. The trim removed 4 bases at V and 7 bases at J, leaving 7 bases unmatched. The germline V gene encodes CDR1 SGHRS and CDR2 YFSETQ. The CDR3 spells CASSQGTGDSGYTF. As DNA, the CDR3 is TGCGCCAGCAGCCAGGGGACAGGGGATTCTGGCTACACCTTC.

This clonotype was detected a few times. This chain joins TRBV7-9 and TRBJ1-2; TRBD1 matches 9 bases. Germline V gives CDR1 SEHNR, CDR2 FQNEAQ (reference sequence). V dropped 5 bases and J dropped 8; count of bases not matched to a gene: 9. CDR3 length: 14 residues. The CDR3 sequence: CASSGGDRVSGYTF. DNA for the CDR3: TGTGCCAGCAGCGGGGGGGACAGGGTGTCGGGCTACACCTTC.

This clonotype was counted a few times. The chain couples TRBV5-1 to TRBJ2-5; possibly TRBD2 for D (6 bases). The CDR3 runs 13 residues. V lost 3 bases and J lost 2, with 8 bases in between. The germline gives CDR1 SGHRS, CDR2 YFSETQ. The CDR3 nucleotides are TGCGCCAGCAGCTGGGGACTTCAAGAGACCCAGTACTTC. Its protein is CASSWGLQETQYF. Combining the CDR3 with reference TRBV5-1 and TRBJ2-5 gives the whole variable domain KAGVTQTPRYLIKTRGQQVTLSCSPISGHRSVSWYQQTPGQGLQFLFEYFSETQRNKGNFPGRFSGRQFSNSRSEMNVSTLELGDSALYLCASSWGLQETQYFGPGTRLLVL.